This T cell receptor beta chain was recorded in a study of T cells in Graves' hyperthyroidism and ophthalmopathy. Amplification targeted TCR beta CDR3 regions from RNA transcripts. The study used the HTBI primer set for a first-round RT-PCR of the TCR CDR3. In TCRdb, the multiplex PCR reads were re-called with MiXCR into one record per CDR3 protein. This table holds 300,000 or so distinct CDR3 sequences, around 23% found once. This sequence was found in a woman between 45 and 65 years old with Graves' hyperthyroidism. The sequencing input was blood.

The DNA for the CDR3 is TGTGCCAGCAGCTTATGGCGGGAGGGCCCCGAGACCCAGTACTTC. Its protein product is CASSLWREGPETQYF. The V gene is TRBV11-2, the J gene TRBJ2-5, with TRBD2 identical over 9 bases. Germline CDR1 reads SGHAT; CDR2 reads FQNNGV. The CDR3 covers 15 residues. V shed 2 bases and J 5 bases; nucleotides not matched to a gene: 6.